The 29 T cell receptor beta chains below come from one sample, sequenced in a study of Ad26.COV2.S vaccination and SARS-CoV-2 variants. Assay used: immunoSEQ multiplex PCR; TCRdb lists only in-frame clones, some missing. The sample lists around 320,000 clones; around four fifths were seen once. Treatment described: 15 to 20 received Ad26.COV2.S at low or high dose, single or two shots; 5 received placebo; per-sample allocation not given. Specimen acquisition occurred on day 63 following the initial vaccine or placebo injection. Sequenced here: peripheral blood, sampled in a trial of Ad26.COV2.S vaccine versus placebo. These receptor sequences come from a person aged 18 to 65 who received the Ad26.COV2.S COVID-19 vaccine or a placebo.

J is TRBJ2-3 and V is TRBV7-6, with TRBD1 matching 8 bases. Germline CDR1 is SGHVS and CDR2 is FNYEAQ. The CDR3 consists of 14 residues. V was clipped by 5 bases and J by 4 bases; unmatched bases: 5. The CDR3 sequence: CASSRRGQPDTQYF. CDR3 nucleotide sequence: TGTGCCAGCAGCCGCAGGGGGCAACCAGATACGCAGTATTTT.

The chain carries TRBV5-1 and TRBJ1-4; perhaps TRBD1 as D (5 bases). This CDR3 region has 16 residues. Germline lookup yields CDR1 SGHRS and CDR2 YFSETQ. Trimming pared 1 base from V and 8 bases from J, leaving 18 bases between. The CDR3 reads CASSLRRQQGEEKLFF. Here the CDR3 DNA reads TGCGCCAGCAGCTTGCGTCGTCAGCAGGGAGAGGAAAAACTGTTTTTT.

This clone was seen a handful of times. The chain carries TRBV10-2 and TRBJ1-5; D is possibly TRBD1 (5 bases). V gave up 7 bases and J gave up 6 bases, with 13 bases separating them. From germline, CDR1 is WSHSY and CDR2 SAAADI. The CDR3 runs 13 residues. The CDR3: CASTHRRGQPQHF. CDR3 sequence (DNA): TGCGCCAGCACCCACAGGAGGGGTCAGCCCCAGCATTTT.

This clone has only a few counts. This sequence joins TRBV5-6 and TRBJ2-7, with D unresolved. Germline CDR1 is SGHDT and CDR2 is YYEEEE. The CDR3 consists of 13 residues. The V and J ends lost 1 base and 0 bases respectively, with 5 bases between them. The CDR3 sequence: CASSLRVSYEQYF. CDR3 nucleotides: TGTGCCAGCAGCTTGAGGGTCTCCTACGAGCAGTACTTC.

The gene calls are TRBV3-1 (or the pseudogene TRBV3-2) and TRBJ2-1; 7 nucleotides agree with TRBD2. The CDR3 totals 15 residues. Germline CDR1 is LGHDT and CDR2 is YNNKEL (reference sequence). Trimming at V came to 4 bases and at J to 4 bases, leaving 7 bases not matched to a gene. DNA for the CDR3: TGTGCCAGCAGCCCTTGGCTAGCGGATTACAATGAGCAGTTCTTC. Amino acid sequence: CASSPWLADYNEQFF.

The J gene is TRBJ1-2, the V gene TRBV13; D ambiguous. The CDR3 contains 19 residues. In germline, CDR1 is PRHDT, CDR2 FYEKMQ (reference sequence). V was cut by 1 base and J by 5 bases, with 26 bases left in between. This chain's CDR3 is CASSLVRAGKLAYYYGYTF. The CDR3 DNA follows: TGTGCCAGCAGCTTAGTCCGGGCCGGGAAGTTGGCTTATTATTATGGCTACACCTTC.

The CDR3 DNA reads TGTGCCAGCAGTTTCATAGGGCTAGCAGCAGATACGCAGTATTTT. Translation: CASSFIGLAADTQYF. The chain carries TRBV28 and TRBJ2-3, with D perhaps matching TRBD2 (5 bases). CDR3 length equals 15 residues. The V gene lost 3 bases and the J gene lost 4 bases, with 14 bases spanning the gap. Germline lookup yields CDR1 MDHEN and CDR2 SYDVKM.

The gene calls are TRBV5-1 and TRBJ1-1; no firm D call. Per the germline V gene, CDR1 is SGHRS and CDR2 is YFSETQ. V dropped 0 bases and J dropped 0 bases, with 6 bases sitting between them. The CDR3 covers 14 residues. DNA for the CDR3: TGCGCCAGCAGCTTGGGGGTCATGAACACTGAAGCTTTCTTT. Protein product: CASSLGVMNTEAFF.

The chain uses TRBV15 and TRBJ1-3; 7 nucleotides match TRBD1. The CDR3 consists of 15 residues. V dropped 0 bases and J dropped 6; count of bases not matched to a gene: 5. The V gene's germline CDR1 is LNHNV and CDR2 YYDKDF (reference sequence). The CDR3 DNA sequence: TGTGCCACCAGCAGAGATCCGAGGGGGCTAAACACCATATATTTT. It codes for CATSRDPRGLNTIYF.

The chain joins TRBV5-1 to TRBJ2-4; D unclear. V lost 1 base and J 0 bases, leaving 5 bases between the germline ends. In germline, CDR1 is SGHRS, CDR2 YFSETQ. CDR3 length: 14 residues. The CDR3 sequence is CASSLTVAKNIQYF. CDR3 DNA: TGCGCCAGCAGCTTGACTGTAGCCAAAAACATTCAGTACTTC.

V is TRBV4-2 and J is TRBJ2-5; D gene ambiguous. Germline V CDR1 and CDR2: LGHNA, YNFKEQ. This CDR3 has 13 amino acids. Deletions cut 0 bases from V and 4 bases from J, with 6 bases between. The DNA for the CDR3 is TGTGCCAGCAGCCAAGATATCGGAGAGACCCAGTACTTC. Translation gives CASSQDIGETQYF.

V gene TRBV5-1 combines with J gene TRBJ2-5, with unresolved D. Trimming took 0 bases from V and 0 from J, leaving 9 bases between them. The CDR3 extends over 15 amino acids. The germline V gene has CDR1 SGHRS and CDR2 YFSETQ. DNA of the CDR3: TGCGCCAGCAGCTTGGACCCGAGGTACCAAGAGACCCAGTACTTC. It translates to CASSLDPRYQETQYF.

In this sample, this clone turned up a few times. This chain connects TRBV19 to TRBJ1-5; a possible D gene is TRBD1 (5 bases). V lost 1 base to trimming and J lost 0 bases, with 16 bases between them. The CDR3 has 18 amino acids. Germline V gene lookup returns CDR1 LNHDA and CDR2 SQIVND (reference sequence). CDR3 DNA sequence: TGTGCCAGTAGTATAGGCCCAGGGATGGGAAATAGCAATCAGCCCCAGCATTTT. Translating it yields CASSIGPGMGNSNQPQHF.

This clone was seen more than once but under ten times. The chain recombines TRBV5-4 with TRBJ2-5; possibly TRBD2 for D (6 bases). V was pared by 4 bases and J by 5 bases, with 12 bases between. CDR3 length: 13 residues. The germline CDR1 and CDR2 sequences are SGHNT and YYREEE (reference sequence). The chain's CDR3 is CASSGDSRETQYF. CDR3 sequence (DNA): TGTGCCAGCAGCGGGGACTCCCGGGAGACCCAGTACTTC. The full variable domain, rest sourced from reference TRBV5-4 and TRBJ2-5, is ETGVTQSPTHLIKTRGQQVTLRCSSQSGHNTVSWYQQALGQGPQFIFQYYREEENGRGNFPPRFSGLQFPNYSSELNVNALELDDSALYLCASSGDSRETQYFGPGTRLLVL.

Details on this clone: The same CDR3 also results from other DNA sequences found in this sample. This rearrangement joins TRBV18 to TRBJ2-5; D is undetermined. Germline CDR1 KGHSH, CDR2 LQKENI. V shed 2 bases and J shed 5 bases, with 3 bases lying between them. The CDR3 is 11 amino acids. CDR3 nucleotides: TGTGCCAGCTCACCATCGGAGACCCAGTACTTC. Translated: CASSPSETQYF.

This clone was seen a handful of times. The J gene is TRBJ1-2, the V gene TRBV4-1; D call uncertain. The CDR3 has 15 amino acids. Germline CDR1 is MGHRA and CDR2 is YSYEKL. Trimming removed 0 bases from V and 4 bases from J, with 12 bases in between. For the CDR3, the DNA is TGCGCCAGCAGCCAAGAAATCGCGAGGTTCTATGGCTACACCTTC. It is translated as CASSQEIARFYGYTF.

This sequence joins TRBV11-2 and TRBJ1-3; D call uncertain. V was shortened by 3 bases and J by 2 bases, with 14 bases between the two germline ends. There are 16 residues in the CDR3. Germline CDR1 SGHAT, CDR2 FQNNGV. CDR3 DNA sequence: TGTGCCAGCAGCTTCGGCCGGTGGGTAGCTGGAAACACCATATATTTT. It encodes CASSFGRWVAGNTIYF. Variable domain in full (rest from reference TRBV11-2 and TRBJ1-3): EAGVAQSPRYKIIEKRQSVAFWCNPISGHATLYWYQQILGQGPKLLIQFQNNGVVDDSQLPKDRFSAERLKGVDSTLKIQPAKLEDSAVYLCASSFGRWVAGNTIYFGEGSWLTVV.

V and J are TRBV6-6 and TRBJ1-6, with D perhaps TRBD1 (5 bases). The germline CDR1 and CDR2 sequences are MNHNY and SVGAGI (reference sequence). The CDR3 has 14 amino acids. The V end was cut by 7 bases, the J end by 3 bases, with 10 bases between. The CDR3: CASKLTDYNSPLHF. Written as DNA, the CDR3 is TGTGCCAGCAAGTTGACAGACTATAATTCACCCCTCCACTTT.

The chain has TRBV3-1 (or the pseudogene TRBV3-2) and TRBJ2-7; 7 nucleotides line up with TRBD1. Germline assignment: CDR1 LGHDT and CDR2 YNNKEL (reference sequence). The CDR3 loop spans 13 amino acids. After removal of 3 bases from V and 4 bases from J, the junction contained 3 bases not matched to a gene. In DNA form, the CDR3 reads TGTGCCAGCAGCCAGGGACAGAGGTACGAGCAGTACTTC. This translates into CASSQGQRYEQYF.

The genes are TRBV3-1 (or the pseudogene TRBV3-2) and TRBJ2-3, with D unclear. This CDR3 contains 13 residues. Germline loops: CDR1 LGHDT, CDR2 YNNKEL (reference sequence). V was cut by 3 bases and J by 6 bases, with 10 bases left in between. CDR3 DNA sequence: TGTGCCAGCAGCCATCTTATGGCGGATACGCAGTATTTT. Protein: CASSHLMADTQYF.

The chain is built from TRBV4-1 and TRBJ2-7; 13 nucleotides match TRBD2. With 2 bases clipped from V and 1 base from J, the junction kept 2 bases outside the gene matches. The CDR3 totals 16 residues. Germline loops: CDR1 MGHRA, CDR2 YSYEKL. The CDR3 nucleotides are TGCGCCAGCAGCCAACTGACTAGCGGGGGGTCCTACGAGCAGTACTTC. Amino acid sequence: CASSQLTSGGSYEQYF.

The chain carries TRBV28 and TRBJ1-1; D uncertain. The germline CDR1 and CDR2 sequences are MDHEN and SYDVKM. The CDR3 is 13 residues long. The ends were cut back, 1 base at V and 3 bases at J, with 6 bases in the middle. The CDR3 DNA sequence: TGTGCCAGCAGTTTATCCCCCTACACTGAAGCTTTCTTT. It is translated as CASSLSPYTEAFF.

Note on this clone: Being one base from a much bigger clone, this may be a read error. This chain links TRBV28 with TRBJ1-1, with TRBD1 identical over 7 bases. Germline V gene sequence: CDR1 MDHEN, CDR2 SYDVKM. The CDR3 loop spans 13 amino acids. The V gene end was trimmed by 6 bases and the J gene end by 1 base; junction bases not matched to a gene: 2. The CDR3 is CASSRQGNTEAFF. CDR3 sequence (DNA): TGTGCCAGCAGCCGACAGGGGAACACTGAAGCTTTCTTT.

The rearrangement links TRBV11-3 to TRBJ1-6; D possibly corresponds to TRBD1 (6 bases). V lost 3 bases, J lost 8 bases, and 11 bases lay in between. The CDR3 spans 14 residues. The germline V gene has CDR1 SGHNT and CDR2 YENEEA. The CDR3 nucleotides read TGTGCCAGCAGCTTCGACAGGTGGTATTCACCCCTCCACTTT. Translated, it gives CASSFDRWYSPLHF.

This clone occurred once. V is TRBV21-1 and J is TRBJ2-1. TRBV21-1 counts as a pseudogene. The CDR3 runs to 16 residues. The CDR3 loop is CASSKAMGSSYNEQFF. The DNA for the CDR3 is TGTGCCAGCAGCAAAGCTATGGGGTCATCCTACAATGAGCAGTTCTTC.

V usage is TRBV5-4 and J usage is TRBJ2-5; D remains ambiguous. The CDR3 has 12 residues. CDR1 and CDR2 (germline): SGHNT, YYREEE (reference sequence). Trimming shortened V by 4 bases and J by 5 bases, and 9 bases separated the two germline ends. CDR3 nucleotides: TGTGCCAGCAGCCTCTATGGCGAGACCCAGTACTTC. Translated, it gives CASSLYGETQYF. Complete variable domain (other parts from reference TRBV5-4 and TRBJ2-5): ETGVTQSPTHLIKTRGQQVTLRCSSQSGHNTVSWYQQALGQGPQFIFQYYREEENGRGNFPPRFSGLQFPNYSSELNVNALELDDSALYLCASSLYGETQYFGPGTRLLVL.

This chain joins TRBV3-1 (or the pseudogene TRBV3-2) and TRBJ2-3; D assignment may be TRBD1 or TRBD2 (5 bases each). The germline gives CDR1 LGHDT, CDR2 YNNKEL (reference sequence). The CDR3 is made up of 15 amino acids. V was pared by 3 bases and J by 4 bases, with 14 bases between. CDR3 loop: CASSHPGQGPDTQYF. Here the CDR3 DNA reads TGTGCCAGCAGCCACCCGGGGCAGGGACCAGATACGCAGTATTTT.

The chain uses TRBV7-7 and TRBJ2-7; D remains ambiguous. Trimming took off 7 bases at V and 7 bases at J, with 8 bases between the two ends. The V gene's germline CDR1 is SSHAT and CDR2 FNYEAQ (reference sequence). This CDR3 spans 10 amino acids. CDR3 in amino acids: CASTRGEQYF. In nucleotides, the CDR3 is TGTGCCAGCACCCGTGGGGAGCAGTACTTC.

The chain combines TRBV10-1 with TRBJ2-1; 7 positions agree with TRBD2. CDR1 and CDR2 (germline): WNHNN, SYGVQD (reference sequence). CDR3 length: 16 residues. The junction had 6 bases not matched to a gene; V was cut back by 0 bases and J by 4 bases. CDR3 amino acids: CASSESSGGGYNEQFF. The CDR3 DNA follows: TGCGCCAGCAGTGAGTCGTCAGGCGGGGGTTACAATGAGCAGTTCTTC.